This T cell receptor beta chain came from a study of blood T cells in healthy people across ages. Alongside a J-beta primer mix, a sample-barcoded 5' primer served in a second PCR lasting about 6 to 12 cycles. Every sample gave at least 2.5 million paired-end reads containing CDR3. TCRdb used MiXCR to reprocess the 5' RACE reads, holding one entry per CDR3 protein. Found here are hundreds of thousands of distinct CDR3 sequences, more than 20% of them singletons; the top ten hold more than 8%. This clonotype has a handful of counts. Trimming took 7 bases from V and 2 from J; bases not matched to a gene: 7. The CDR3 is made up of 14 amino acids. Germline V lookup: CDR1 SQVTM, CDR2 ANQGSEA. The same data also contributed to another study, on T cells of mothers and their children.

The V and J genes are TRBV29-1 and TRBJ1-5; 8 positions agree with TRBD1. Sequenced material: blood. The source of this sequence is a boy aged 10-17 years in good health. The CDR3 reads CSATTGAGNQPQHF. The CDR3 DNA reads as TGCAGCGCCACGACAGGGGCTGGCAATCAGCCCCAGCATTTT.